This TCR beta chain was observed in a study of beta chain features in type 1 diabetes. Study background: Patient and healthy donor groups were alike in age, gender and cell yields.

Blood was drawn once from each donor into heparinised tubes. The draws averaged about 120 mL. Of the isolated RNA, all was reverse transcribed, and so the sequenced material was expressed TCRB transcripts. Using immunoSEQ multiplex PCR, the repertoire was profiled, and TCRdb retains in-frame clones only, with some absent. The sample yields about 330,000 clones, 8% to 13% seen once. V lost 5 bases and J 1 base, leaving 12 bases between the germline ends. The germline V gene encodes CDR1 SEHNR and CDR2 FQNEAQ (reference sequence). CDR3 length: 14 amino acids. The source of this sequence is a woman in her 30s in good health. Sequenced material: naive CD4+ T cells from blood. The chain has TRBV7-9 and TRBJ2-7, with D possibly matching TRBD2 (6 bases). The CDR3 protein is CASSQERVSYEQYF. CDR3 sequence (DNA): TGTGCCAGCAGCCAAGAGCGGGTGTCCTACGAGCAGTACTTC.